The 30 T cell receptor beta chains reported below all come from one sample, sequenced in a study of cytomegalovirus exposure and HLA in healthy donors. Profiled with immunoSEQ multiplex PCR; TCRdb holds only in-frame clones, not every one. Altogether over 150,000 clones are present, less than 90% being singletons, with the ten largest covering 20% to 25%. Sequenced input: PBMCs. The source of these receptors is a man aged 18 to 35 in good health and CMV-seropositive.

The chain is built from TRBV7-2 and TRBJ2-2; 7 positions agree with TRBD1. In germline, CDR1 is SGHTA, CDR2 FQGNSA. The CDR3 is 16 amino acids. V gave up 5 bases and J gave up 2 bases; unmatched junction bases: 8. The CDR3 is CASSAGTEKNTGELFF. As DNA, the CDR3 is TGTGCCAGCAGCGCCGGGACAGAAAAAAACACCGGGGAGCTGTTTTTT. Full variable domain (missing parts from reference TRBV7-2 and TRBJ2-2): GAGVSQSPSNKVTEKGKDVELRCDPISGHTALYWYRQSLGQGLEFLIYFQGNSAPDKSGLPSDRFSAERTGGSVSTLTIQRTQQEDSAVYLCASSAGTEKNTGELFFGEGSRLTVL.

This clone turned up a few times. The rearrangement links TRBV6-1 to TRBJ1-3, with a possible D match to TRBD1 (5 bases). This CDR3 has 15 residues. The V end was cut by 1 base, the J end by 2 bases, with 9 bases between. Germline CDR1 and CDR2: MNHNS and SASEGT. The CDR3 bases are TGTGCCAGCAGTGAAGGGGGGGTGGCTGGAAACACCATATATTTT. This gives the protein CASSEGGVAGNTIYF.

The V gene is TRBV21-1, the J gene TRBJ1-2; the D segment call TRBD1 is taken from the table without a DNA check. TRBV21-1 is described as a pseudogene. The CDR3 length is 11 residues. CDR3 amino acids: CASSRGTAGGF. For the CDR3, the DNA is TGTGCCAGCAGCAGAGGGACAGCCGGCGGTTTC.

This clone is a singleton in its sample. The chain employs TRBV11-2 and TRBJ2-1, with D tentatively TRBD2 (7 bases). Trimming took off 0 bases at V and 6 bases at J, with 15 bases between the two ends. Germline lookup yields CDR1 SGHAT and CDR2 FQNNGV. This CDR3 has 16 residues. As DNA, the CDR3 is TGTGCCAGCAGCTTAGATGAGGGGGGGGGCCCCAATGAGCAGTTCTTC. Protein product: CASSLDEGGGPNEQFF.

V gene TRBV6-1 combines with J gene TRBJ2-7; 8 nucleotides line up with TRBD1. V trimming: 0 bases; J trimming: 2 bases; junction bases outside the gene matches: 6. The CDR3 has 16 residues. Germline lookup yields CDR1 MNHNS and CDR2 SASEGT. Here the CDR3 reads CASSEAVSGGPYEQYF. The CDR3 coding sequence is TGTGCCAGCAGTGAAGCGGTGTCAGGGGGCCCCTACGAGCAGTACTTC.

The rearrangement uses TRBV23-1 and TRBJ2-5, with D possibly matching TRBD1 (5 bases). TRBV23-1 is an open reading frame whose function is uncertain. V lost 2 bases and J lost 2, with 15 bases in between. The CDR3 contains 16 residues. CDR3 coding DNA: TGCGCCAGCAGTCAACTGGCAGGGTCATTGCAAGAGACCCAGTACTTC. This encodes CASSQLAGSLQETQYF.

The V gene is TRBV5-1, the J gene TRBJ2-2, with TRBD2 identical over 7 bases. The V segment lost 9 bases and the J segment 0 bases; nucleotides outside the gene matches: 5. The CDR3 is 14 amino acids. Germline values: CDR1 SGHRS, CDR2 YFSETQ. This CDR3 is CATQTSPNTGELFF. The CDR3 DNA is TGCGCCACCCAGACTAGCCCGAACACCGGGGAGCTGTTTTTT.

V usage is TRBV5-1 and J usage is TRBJ2-3, with TRBD2 matching 7 bases. This CDR3 contains 15 residues. The ends lost 0 bases at V and 3 bases at J; junction bases unmatched: 4. CDR1 is SGHRS and CDR2 is YFSETQ in the germline V gene. Here the CDR3 DNA reads TGCGCCAGCAGCTTGGGACTAGCTAGGACAGATACGCAGTATTTT. Its protein is CASSLGLARTDTQYF. Looking up the rest from reference TRBV5-1 and TRBJ2-3 gives the full variable domain: KAGVTQTPRYLIKTRGQQVTLSCSPISGHRSVSWYQQTPGQGLQFLFEYFSETQRNKGNFPGRFSGRQFSNSRSEMNVSTLELGDSALYLCASSLGLARTDTQYFGPGTRLTVL.

The chain has TRBV7-9 and TRBJ1-4; 8 bases map to TRBD1. CDR1 and CDR2 (germline): SEHNR, FQNEAQ (reference sequence). Trimming removed 5 bases from V and 7 bases from J; junction bases left unmatched: 9. This CDR3 comprises 15 residues. The CDR3 bases are TGTGCCAGCAGCGGGACGGACAGGGCTCGTGAAAAACTGTTTTTT. Its protein is CASSGTDRAREKLFF.

Written as DNA, the CDR3 is TGCGCCAGCAGCCAAGATCCAGTAGGCGGGCCGCTGAGTACGCAGTATTTT. This translates into CASSQDPVGGPLSTQYF. The chain joins TRBV4-1 to TRBJ2-3, with D possibly matching TRBD2 (5 bases). V lost 0 bases to trimming and J lost 8 bases, with 21 bases between them. Germline CDR1 is MGHRA and CDR2 is YSYEKL. There are 17 residues in the CDR3.

The chain uses TRBV11-3 and TRBJ2-1, with 11 bases identical to TRBD2. The CDR3 is made up of 17 amino acids. Germline CDR1 and CDR2: SGHNT and YENEEA. The V gene end was trimmed by 5 bases and the J gene end by 5 bases; junction bases not matched to a gene: 11. The CDR3 loop is CASSPRTSGLENNEQFF. CDR3 bases: TGTGCCAGCAGCCCGCGGACTAGCGGGCTAGAAAACAATGAGCAGTTCTTC.

The sample holds one count of this clone. The V and J genes are TRBV7-2 and TRBJ2-7; 7 bases fit TRBD1. V was pared by 4 bases and J by 2 bases, with 5 bases of the junction left unmatched. The germline gives CDR1 SGHTA, CDR2 FQGNSA. The CDR3 is made up of 14 amino acids. In nucleotides, the CDR3 is TGTGCCAGCAGCTATGGTAGGGGGCCCTACGAGCAGTACTTC. Protein: CASSYGRGPYEQYF.

For the CDR3, the DNA is TGTGCCAGCAGCTCCCACCTTACTAGCGGGCTTTACAATGAGCAGTTCTTC. Translated, it gives CASSSHLTSGLYNEQFF. V gene TRBV13 combines with J gene TRBJ2-1; TRBD2 aligns across 9 bases. V lost 4 bases, J lost 4 bases, and 11 bases stayed unmatched. Germline V gives CDR1 PRHDT, CDR2 FYEKMQ (reference sequence). This CDR3 has 17 amino acids.

In the case of this clone: The sample holds other DNA sequences that translate to the same CDR3. The genes are TRBV6-5 and TRBJ1-2; D unclear. CDR3 length: 13 amino acids. Germline-derived CDR1 and CDR2 are MNHEY and SVGAGI. Trimming removed 3 bases at V and 4 bases at J, with 9 bases between. The CDR3 DNA sequence: TGTGCCAGCAGTTATAAAGCGGCCTATGGCTACACCTTC. Translating it yields CASSYKAAYGYTF.

The V gene is TRBV27, the J gene TRBJ2-2; possibly TRBD2 for D (6 bases). Trimming cost V 1 base and J 5 bases, with 11 bases left between them. CDR1 and CDR2 from the germline V gene are MNHEY and SMNVEV (reference sequence). This CDR3 contains 15 residues. CDR3 nucleotide sequence: TGTGCCAGCAGTTTATGGGACGGGGGAACCGGGGAGCTGTTTTTT. This codes for CASSLWDGGTGELFF.

The rearrangement joins TRBV29-1 to TRBJ2-7; D might be TRBD1 (7 bases). V lost 1 base and J lost 5, with 15 bases in between. CDR1 and CDR2 (germline): SQVTM, ANQGSEA. The CDR3 has 14 residues. The CDR3 DNA is TGCAGCGTTGAAGGGGGGGTAGGGGGCGACGAGCAGTACTTC. Its protein product is CSVEGGVGGDEQYF.

With respect to this clone: A junction end diverges from the germline sequence, so it may reflect a read error. The rearrangement joins TRBV5-1 to TRBJ1-2; D ambiguous. This CDR3 is 11 amino acids long. CDR1 and CDR2 (germline): SGHRS, YFSETQ. The CDR3 reads CASTNNYGYTF. CDR3 DNA sequence: TGTGCCAGCACCAATAACTATGGCTACACCTTC.

This rearrangement joins TRBV7-2 to TRBJ2-7; possibly TRBD1 for D (5 bases). Germline assignment: CDR1 SGHTA and CDR2 FQGNSA. The ends were cut back, 4 bases at V and 1 base at J, with 14 bases in the middle. The CDR3 covers 15 residues. CDR3 DNA: TGTGCCAGCAGCTCCTGGGGCCGGAAGTCCTACGAGCAGTACTTC. Translated, it gives CASSSWGRKSYEQYF.

The chain has TRBV5-4 and TRBJ1-1; a weak D match, TRBD1 (6 bases). The germline V gene encodes CDR1 SGHNT and CDR2 YYREEE (reference sequence). V was shortened by 0 bases and J by 2 bases, with 11 bases between the two germline ends. The CDR3 runs to 15 residues. CDR3 loop: CASSLGTAFNTEAFF. Written as DNA, the CDR3 is TGTGCCAGCAGCTTGGGGACAGCGTTTAACACTGAAGCTTTCTTT.

The rearrangement uses TRBV6-1 and TRBJ2-3, with TRBD1 as a possible D gene (6 bases). CDR3 length: 13 residues. The germline V gene has CDR1 MNHNS and CDR2 SASEGT. V shed 8 bases and J shed 2 bases, with 11 bases lying between them. The CDR3 loop is CASPGHNTDTQYF. Here the CDR3 DNA reads TGTGCCAGCCCGGGACACAACACAGATACGCAGTATTTT.

About this clone itself: At one end the junction does not follow the germline gene, possibly because of a read error. The chain combines TRBV27 with TRBJ1-1; D gene unclear. Germline V gene lookup returns CDR1 MNHEY and CDR2 SMNVEV (reference sequence). The CDR3 has 11 amino acids. The CDR3 sequence is CASSRNSEAFF. The CDR3 nucleotides read TGTGCCAGCAGTCGAAACAGTGAAGCTTTCTTT.

V usage is TRBV9 and J usage is TRBJ2-4; the match to TRBD2 covers 8 bases. The V segment lost 5 bases and the J segment 9 bases; nucleotides outside the gene matches: 10. Germline CDR1 is SGDLS and CDR2 is YYNGEE. The CDR3 extends over 14 amino acids. This chain's CDR3 is CASSPSREAIIQYF. In DNA, the CDR3 is TGTGCCAGCAGTCCATCGCGGGAGGCGATCATTCAGTACTTC.

This sequence joins TRBV18 and TRBJ1-2; D is undetermined. CDR1 is KGHSH, CDR2 LQKENI, per germline. V was trimmed by 0 bases and J by 0 bases, leaving 5 bases between them. This CDR3 is built from 14 residues. CDR3 DNA: TGTGCCAGCTCACCACCTTTAGCTAACTATGGCTACACCTTC. It encodes CASSPPLANYGYTF.

The chain has TRBV19 and TRBJ1-2, with 8 bases lining up with TRBD1. With 5 bases clipped from V and 4 bases from J, the junction kept 3 bases outside the gene matches. Germline V gene lookup returns CDR1 LNHDA and CDR2 SQIVND (reference sequence). The CDR3 covers 13 residues. The CDR3 sequence: CASSPGTGYGYTF. DNA of the CDR3: TGTGCCAGTAGTCCCGGGACAGGCTATGGCTACACCTTC.

This sequence joins TRBV27 and TRBJ2-3; 16 nucleotides line up with TRBD2. The CDR3 totals 19 residues. CDR1 and CDR2 from the germline V gene are MNHEY and SMNVEV (reference sequence). The V and J ends lost 3 bases and 1 base, in that order; junction bases with no gene match: 7. The chain's CDR3 is CASSLGTSGGAPGTDTQYF. CDR3 DNA: TGTGCCAGCAGTTTGGGGACTAGCGGGGGGGCCCCAGGCACAGATACGCAGTATTTT.

The chain couples TRBV6-4 to TRBJ2-3; 16 bases align to TRBD2. J lost 2 bases, V lost 4 bases, and 12 bases had no gene match. The CDR3 loop spans 20 amino acids. CDR1 MRHNA and CDR2 SNTAGT come from the germline V gene. The CDR3 DNA reads as TGTGCCAGCAGTGGCGGGACTAGCGGGAGGGCCTGTTTACCCACAGATACGCAGTATTTT. This translates into CASSGGTSGRACLPTDTQYF.

The chain joins TRBV6-1 to TRBJ1-2; 7 bases map to TRBD1. The V segment lost 7 bases and the J segment 4 bases; nucleotides outside the gene matches: 6. The CDR3 runs 13 residues. Germline-derived CDR1 and CDR2 are MNHNS and SASEGT. The CDR3 bases are TGTGCCAGCACCGAGACAGGGATCTATGGCTACACCTTC. Translating gives CASTETGIYGYTF.

The chain carries TRBV5-1 and TRBJ2-2; TRBD2 matches at 7 bases. Germline V gene data show CDR1 as SGHRS and CDR2 as YFSETQ. V lost 2 bases and J lost 4; bases outside the gene matches: 5. The CDR3 has 15 amino acids. CDR3 bases: TGCGCCAGCAGCTTAAGCGGGGCTGGCACCGGGGAGCTGTTTTTT. It encodes CASSLSGAGTGELFF.

The V gene is TRBV27, the J gene TRBJ1-4, with TRBD1 as a possible D gene (5 bases). The V gene's germline CDR1 is MNHEY and CDR2 SMNVEV (reference sequence). Deletions cut 0 bases from V and 7 bases from J, with 12 bases between. CDR3 size: 15 residues. CDR3 protein: CASSLSGHGGEKLFF. CDR3 nucleotides: TGTGCCAGCAGTTTATCGGGCCACGGGGGTGAAAAACTGTTTTTT.

A single count supports this clone. The chain links TRBV25-1 to TRBJ1-2, with D possibly being TRBD1 (5 bases). In germline, CDR1 is MGHDK, CDR2 SYGVNS. The ends were cut back, 2 bases at V and 8 bases at J, with 18 bases in the middle. CDR3 length: 15 residues. CDR3 bases: TGTGCCAGCAGTGAAACGGCCAGGGCAGGGATGGGCTACACCTTC. Protein product: CASSETARAGMGYTF.